These 30 T cell receptor beta chains were sequenced from one sample in a study of T cell responses to AZD1222 COVID-19 vaccine. The assay was immunoSEQ multiplex PCR, and TCRdb's table has in-frame clones only and misses some. The table shows around 99,000 clones, with more than 70% occurring only once. The material was peripheral blood, obtained 28 days after the second AZD1222 dose. These receptors originate from an adult who received the AZD1222 COVID-19 vaccine.

The chain combines TRBV15 with TRBJ1-5; D call uncertain. V lost 3 bases and J lost 3, with 9 bases in between. The CDR3 has 14 residues. Germline CDR1 LNHNV, CDR2 YYDKDF (reference sequence). The CDR3 loop reads CATSSERPNQPQHF. CDR3 bases: TGTGCCACCAGCAGTGAACGGCCCAATCAGCCCCAGCATTTT. Supplemented by reference TRBV15 and TRBJ1-5, the full variable domain reads DAMVIQNPRYQVTQFGKPVTLSCSQTLNHNVMYWYQQKSSQAPKLLFHYYDKDFNNEADTPDNFQSRRPNTSFCFLDIRSPGLGDTAMYLCATSSERPNQPQHFGDGTRLSIL.

This chain uses TRBV28 with TRBJ2-4; TRBD1 might be the D (5 bases). The CDR3 has 15 amino acids. Germline V CDR1 and CDR2: MDHEN, SYDVKM. V was pared by 3 bases and J by 4 bases, with 13 bases between. In nucleotides, the CDR3 is TGTGCCAGCAGTTTTTCCCGACAGACAAAAAACATTCAGTACTTC. Protein sequence: CASSFSRQTKNIQYF. The whole variable domain, remainder taken from reference TRBV28 and TRBJ2-4, is DVKVTQSSRYLVKRTGEKVFLECVQDMDHENMFWYRQDPGLGLRLIYFSYDVKMKEKGDIPEGYSVSREKKERFSLILESASTNQTSMYLCASSFSRQTKNIQYFGAGTRLSVL.

The CDR3 coding sequence is TGTGCCAGCAGCTTAGGGCGTGGGAATTCACCCCTCCACTTT. It specifies CASSLGRGNSPLHF. This chain uses TRBV7-3 with TRBJ1-6; D is unresolved. V lost 2 bases, J lost 7 bases, and 9 bases lay in between. The CDR3 covers 14 residues. The germline CDR1 and CDR2 sequences are SGHTA and FQGTGA. The variable domain in full, with the rest retrieved from reference TRBV7-3 and TRBJ1-6, is GAGVSQTPSNKVTEKGKYVELRCDPISGHTALYWYRQSLGQGPEFLIYFQGTGAADDSGLPNDRFFAVRPEGSVSTLKIQRTERGDSAVYLCASSLGRGNSPLHFGNGTRLTVT.

This chain joins TRBV7-6 and TRBJ1-6, with D unclear. Germline lookup yields CDR1 SGHVS and CDR2 FNYEAQ. This CDR3 contains 12 residues. V dropped 5 bases and J dropped 7 bases, with 6 bases sitting between them. The CDR3 DNA is TGTGCCAGCAGCCCCCCCAATTCACCCCTCCACTTT. Encoded protein: CASSPPNSPLHF.

This chain connects TRBV5-4 to TRBJ1-1; D uncertain. Germline CDR1 is SGHNT and CDR2 is YYREEE (reference sequence). V was pared by 0 bases and J by 0 bases, with 9 bases between. This CDR3 region has 15 residues. CDR3 bases: TGTGCCAGCAGCTTGGCTACGGTGATGAACACTGAAGCTTTCTTT. Amino acid sequence: CASSLATVMNTEAFF.

The chain combines TRBV7-2 with TRBJ1-1; no clear D. V shed 1 base and J shed 0 bases, with 9 bases lying between them. The germline CDR1 and CDR2 sequences are SGHTA and FQGNSA. The length of the CDR3 is 15 residues. The CDR3 bases are TGTGCCAGCAGCTTAGAGGTCAACTTGAACACTGAAGCTTTCTTT. It yields the protein CASSLEVNLNTEAFF.

The chain links TRBV18 to TRBJ1-1; 7 bases are shared with TRBD1. The V and J ends lost 3 bases and 5 bases, in that order; junction bases with no gene match: 3. The germline V gene encodes CDR1 KGHSH and CDR2 LQKENI. The CDR3 runs to 13 residues. CDR3 nucleotide sequence: TGTGCCAGCTCACCCACAGGGGTTACTGAAGCTTTCTTT. Translated: CASSPTGVTEAFF.

This clone was found a few times. V usage is TRBV28 and J usage is TRBJ1-5; 8 positions agree with TRBD1. The V gene end was trimmed by 8 bases and the J gene end by 4 bases; junction bases not matched to a gene: 7. The CDR3 length is 14 residues. From germline, CDR1 is MDHEN and CDR2 SYDVKM. DNA for the CDR3: TGTGCCAGCGGGCTACAGGGGGGGAATCAGCCCCAGCATTTT. Translation gives CASGLQGGNQPQHF.

The gene calls are TRBV18 and TRBJ1-1; D uncertain. This CDR3 spans 14 amino acids. CDR1 and CDR2 from the germline V gene are KGHSH and LQKENI. Trimming pared 0 bases from V and 1 base from J, leaving 6 bases between. CDR3 DNA sequence: TGTGCCAGCTCACCACCGTCGCAGAACACTGAAGCTTTCTTT. Translation: CASSPPSQNTEAFF.

This sequence joins TRBV29-1 and TRBJ2-1; TRBD2 matches 10 bases. The CDR3 totals 14 residues. Germline V lookup: CDR1 SQVTM, CDR2 ANQGSEA. V lost 4 bases to trimming and J lost 8 bases; unmatched junction nucleotides: 8. For the CDR3, the DNA is TGCAGCGTTGCCCTAGCGGGAGTCATCGATGAGCAGTTCTTC. Protein product: CSVALAGVIDEQFF.

DNA of the CDR3: TGTGCCAGCAGCTGGGGACGAATGAACACTGAAGCTTTCTTT. Protein product: CASSWGRMNTEAFF. The rearrangement joins TRBV11-1 to TRBJ1-1; possible D gene TRBD1, 5 bases. The CDR3 contains 14 residues. V shed 4 bases and J shed 0 bases, with 9 bases lying between them. Per the germline V gene, CDR1 is SGHAT and CDR2 is FQDESV (reference sequence).

The genes are TRBV19 and TRBJ1-1; no definite D call. The CDR3 runs 14 residues. Trimming removed 3 bases from V and 0 bases from J, with 8 bases in between. Germline values: CDR1 LNHDA, CDR2 SQIVND (reference sequence). As DNA, the CDR3 is TGTGCCAGTAGTATTAACTTCATGAACACTGAAGCTTTCTTT. It is translated as CASSINFMNTEAFF.

The chain links TRBV7-2 to TRBJ2-1, with D maybe TRBD2 (5 bases). The germline gives CDR1 SGHTA, CDR2 FQGNSA. The CDR3 has 14 residues. Trimming shortened V by 3 bases and J by 3 bases, and 9 bases separated the two germline ends. The CDR3: CASSFGLNYNEQFF. DNA for the CDR3: TGTGCCAGCAGCTTCGGACTTAACTACAATGAGCAGTTCTTC.

CDR3 sequence reads: CASSDLGGNTGELFF. The CDR3 DNA sequence: TGTGCCAGCAGTGATCTTGGGGGAAACACCGGGGAGCTGTTTTTT. V is TRBV25-1 and J is TRBJ2-2; D assignment may be TRBD1 or TRBD2 (5 bases each). Trimming removed 3 bases from V and 2 bases from J, with 10 bases in between. The CDR3 runs to 15 residues. CDR1 is MGHDK and CDR2 is SYGVNS in the germline V gene.

CDR3 coding DNA: TGTGCCAGCAGTTATGGGGTCCAAGAGACCCAGTACTTC. As protein: CASSYGVQETQYF. The V and J genes are TRBV28 and TRBJ2-5; no clear D gene. This CDR3 region has 13 residues. The ends were cut back, 4 bases at V and 1 base at J, with 7 bases in the middle. The germline CDR1 and CDR2 sequences are MDHEN and SYDVKM.

The rearrangement links TRBV7-9 to TRBJ1-1; D gene unclear. Trimming took off 1 base at V and 1 base at J, with 4 bases between the two ends. CDR1 and CDR2 (germline): SEHNR, FQNEAQ (reference sequence). The CDR3 is 13 residues long. CDR3 coding DNA: TGTGCCAGCAGCTTAGATCAGAACACTGAAGCTTTCTTT. It yields the protein CASSLDQNTEAFF.

The V call is TRBV7-2, the J call TRBJ1-5, with D possibly being TRBD1 (5 bases). Germline V gives CDR1 SGHTA, CDR2 FQGNSA. V shed 5 bases and J shed 0 bases, with 8 bases lying between them. CDR3 length: 14 residues. The CDR3 DNA is TGTGCCAGCAGCCAAGGACATAGCAATCAGCCCCAGCATTTT. The encoded protein is CASSQGHSNQPQHF.

The chain joins TRBV7-8 to TRBJ2-7; 11 bases line up with TRBD1. After removal of 5 bases from V and 4 bases from J, the junction contained 10 bases not matched to a gene. CDR3 length: 16 amino acids. The germline V gene encodes CDR1 SGHVS and CDR2 FQNEAQ. The CDR3 DNA is TGTGCCAGCAGCCCCGGACAGGGGGCGACCAGATACGAGCAGTACTTC. It yields the protein CASSPGQGATRYEQYF.

This sequence joins TRBV15 and TRBJ2-7; TRBD2 matches at 12 bases. CDR3 length: 17 residues. With V trimmed by 4 bases and J by 1 base, 8 bases remained unmatched. In germline, CDR1 is LNHNV, CDR2 YYDKDF (reference sequence). In nucleotides, the CDR3 is TGTGCCACCAGCACGACTAGCGGGAGTTCAACTTCCTACGAGCAGTACTTC. This gives the protein CATSTTSGSSTSYEQYF.

The chain joins TRBV13 to TRBJ1-4; D is ambiguous. Germline loops: CDR1 PRHDT, CDR2 FYEKMQ (reference sequence). The CDR3 runs 12 residues. V lost 0 bases to trimming and J lost 8 bases, with 4 bases between them. The chain's CDR3 is CASSLGGEKLFF. The CDR3 bases are TGTGCCAGCAGCTTAGGGGGAGAAAAACTGTTTTTT.

The chain is built from TRBV19 and TRBJ2-7; D might be TRBD2 (6 bases). Germline CDR1 and CDR2: LNHDA and SQIVND (reference sequence). V was trimmed by 5 bases and J by 2 bases, leaving 19 bases between them. CDR3 size: 16 residues. This CDR3 is CASSLRDFPSAYEQYF. The CDR3 coding sequence is TGTGCCAGTAGTCTGAGGGACTTCCCCTCCGCCTACGAGCAGTACTTC.

The J gene is TRBJ1-6, the V gene TRBV29-1; D gene unclear. V shed 3 bases and J shed 4 bases, with 13 bases lying between them. The V gene's germline CDR1 is SQVTM and CDR2 ANQGSEA. The CDR3 runs 15 residues. CDR3 loop: CSVERPGGYNSPLHF. The CDR3 DNA is TGCAGCGTTGAGCGACCGGGTGGGTATAATTCACCCCTCCACTTT.

The chain is built from TRBV9 and TRBJ2-7; D is possibly TRBD2 (5 bases). V dropped 0 bases and J dropped 4 bases, with 17 bases sitting between them. CDR1 is SGDLS, CDR2 YYNGEE, per germline. This CDR3 spans 16 amino acids. The CDR3, as DNA: TGTGCCAGCAGCGTAGATAGCGTGGATGGAGGTTACGAGCAGTACTTC. This sequence encodes CASSVDSVDGGYEQYF.

The chain is built from TRBV30 and TRBJ2-1, with D possibly TRBD2 on 5 matching bases. CDR1 and CDR2 (germline): GTSNPN, SVGIG (reference sequence). The CDR3 covers 14 residues. Trimming stripped 5 bases from V and 5 bases from J, with 16 bases between. CDR3 amino acids: CAWEIGVRDNEQFF. Here the CDR3 DNA reads TGTGCCTGGGAGATCGGGGTCCGGGACAATGAGCAGTTCTTC.

This chain uses TRBV5-8 with TRBJ1-1, with D hard to call. The germline V and J ends were trimmed by 1 base and 8 bases, with 3 bases remaining between them. Germline CDR1 SGHTS, CDR2 YDEGEE. This CDR3 contains 10 residues. CDR3 amino acids: CASSLIEAFF. The CDR3 region has the DNA TGTGCCAGCAGCTTGATAGAAGCTTTCTTT.

The chain joins TRBV12-5 to TRBJ1-5; weak D call: TRBD1 (5 bases). V was pared by 7 bases and J by 7 bases, with 14 bases between. There are 13 residues in the CDR3. Germline assignment: CDR1 LGHNT and CDR2 FRNRAP. CDR3 region: CASAPPGGQPQHF. DNA for the CDR3: TGTGCTAGTGCCCCACCGGGGGGACAGCCCCAGCATTTT.

The chain employs TRBV6-1 and TRBJ2-7, with D hard to call. Germline CDR1 MNHNS, CDR2 SASEGT. Trimming cost V 3 bases and J 4 bases, with 10 bases left between them. This CDR3 has 13 amino acids. The CDR3 nucleotides read TGTGCCAGCAGTGATTTTAAGGGTTACGAGCAGTACTTC. Its translation is CASSDFKGYEQYF.

The J gene is TRBJ2-5, the V gene TRBV7-2; 10 bases agree with TRBD1. This CDR3 has 14 residues. V trimming: 3 bases; J trimming: 4 bases; junction bases outside the gene matches: 2. CDR1 and CDR2 from the germline V gene are SGHTA and FQGNSA. The CDR3 protein is CASSFGQGGETQYF. CDR3 sequence (DNA): TGTGCCAGCAGCTTCGGACAGGGGGGAGAGACCCAGTACTTC.

Remarks on this clone: One end of the junction fails to match germline, which may point to a read error. The rearrangement uses TRBV29-1 and TRBJ1-2, with TRBD1 matching over 11 bases. This CDR3 spans 13 amino acids. Germline loops: CDR1 SQVTM, CDR2 ANQGSEA. As DNA, the CDR3 is TGCAGCGTTGAAGGTTGGACAGGGGGCCTTTACATCTTC. The encoded protein is CSVEGWTGGLYIF.

This chain uses TRBV25-1 with TRBJ2-1, with D perhaps matching TRBD1 or TRBD2 (5 bases each). Looked up from germline, CDR1 is MGHDK and CDR2 is SYGVNS. The CDR3 covers 14 residues. V lost 7 bases, J lost 5 bases, and 15 bases lay in between. The CDR3 is CASTISGTNNEQFF. In nucleotides, the CDR3 is TGTGCCAGCACAATTAGTGGGACGAACAATGAGCAGTTCTTC.